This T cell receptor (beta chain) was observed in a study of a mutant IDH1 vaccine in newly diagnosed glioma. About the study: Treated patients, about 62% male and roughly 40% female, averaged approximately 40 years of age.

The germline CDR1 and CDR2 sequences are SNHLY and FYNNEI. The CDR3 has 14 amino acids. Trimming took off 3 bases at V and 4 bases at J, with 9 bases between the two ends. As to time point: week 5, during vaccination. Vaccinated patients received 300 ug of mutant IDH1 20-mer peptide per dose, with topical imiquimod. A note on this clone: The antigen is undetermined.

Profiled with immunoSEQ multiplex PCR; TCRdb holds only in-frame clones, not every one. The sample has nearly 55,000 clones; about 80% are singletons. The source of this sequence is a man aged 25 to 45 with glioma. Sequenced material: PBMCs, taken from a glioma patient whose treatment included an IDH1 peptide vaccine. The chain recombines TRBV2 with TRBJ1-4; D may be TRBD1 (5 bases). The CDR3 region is CASSDAGLNEKLFF. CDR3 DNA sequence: TGTGCCAGCAGTGATGCAGGGCTTAATGAAAAACTGTTTTTT.